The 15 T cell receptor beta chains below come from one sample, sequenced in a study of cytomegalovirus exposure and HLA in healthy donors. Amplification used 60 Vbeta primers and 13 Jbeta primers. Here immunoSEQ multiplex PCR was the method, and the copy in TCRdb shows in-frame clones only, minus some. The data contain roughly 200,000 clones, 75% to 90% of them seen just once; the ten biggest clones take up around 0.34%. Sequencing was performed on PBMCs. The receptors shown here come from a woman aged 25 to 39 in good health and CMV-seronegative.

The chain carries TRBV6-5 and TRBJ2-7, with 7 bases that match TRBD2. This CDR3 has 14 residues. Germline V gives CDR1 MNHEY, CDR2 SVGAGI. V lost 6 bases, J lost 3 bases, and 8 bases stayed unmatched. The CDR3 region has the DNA TGTGCCAGCAGCCTGGGGCGGGAGTTCTACGAGCAGTACTTC. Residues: CASSLGREFYEQYF.

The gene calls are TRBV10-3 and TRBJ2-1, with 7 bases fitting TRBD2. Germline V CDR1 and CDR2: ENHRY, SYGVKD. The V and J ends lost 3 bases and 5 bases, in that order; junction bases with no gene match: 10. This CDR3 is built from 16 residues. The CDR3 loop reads CAISDGLAVVNNEQFF. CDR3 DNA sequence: TGTGCCATCAGTGACGGGCTAGCGGTCGTCAACAATGAGCAGTTCTTC.

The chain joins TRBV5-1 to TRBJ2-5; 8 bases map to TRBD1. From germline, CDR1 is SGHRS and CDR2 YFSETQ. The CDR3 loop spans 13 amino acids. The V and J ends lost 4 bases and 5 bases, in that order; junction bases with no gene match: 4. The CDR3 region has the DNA TGCGCCAGCAGCCTCAGGGGGCGGGAGACCCAGTACTTC. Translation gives CASSLRGRETQYF.

DNA for the CDR3: TGTGCCAGCAGCTTAACAGGCAGGGGGTACTACAATGAGCAGTTCTTC. Translating gives CASSLTGRGYYNEQFF. The chain combines TRBV11-2 with TRBJ2-1, with TRBD1 matching over 7 bases. V dropped 2 bases and J dropped 3; count of bases not matched to a gene: 7. The CDR3 is 16 amino acids. CDR1 SGHAT and CDR2 FQNNGV come from the germline V gene.

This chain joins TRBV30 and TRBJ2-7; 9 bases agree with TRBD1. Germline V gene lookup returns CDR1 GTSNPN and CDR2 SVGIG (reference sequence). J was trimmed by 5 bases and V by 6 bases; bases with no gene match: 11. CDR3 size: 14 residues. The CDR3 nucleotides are TGTGCCTGCCGCTCCGGGACAGGGTATGACGAGCAGTACTTC. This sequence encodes CACRSGTGYDEQYF.

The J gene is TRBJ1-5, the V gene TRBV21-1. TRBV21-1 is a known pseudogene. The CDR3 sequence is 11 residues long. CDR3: CASRGCQPQHF. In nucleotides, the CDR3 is TGTGCCAGCCGGGGTTGTCAGCCCCAGCATTTT.

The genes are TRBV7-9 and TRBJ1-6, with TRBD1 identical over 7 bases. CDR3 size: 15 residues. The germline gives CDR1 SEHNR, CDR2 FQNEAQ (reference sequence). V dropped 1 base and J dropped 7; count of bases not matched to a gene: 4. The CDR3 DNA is TGTGCCAGCAGCTTAGGTGGGGACAGCAATTCACCCCTCCACTTT. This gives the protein CASSLGGDSNSPLHF. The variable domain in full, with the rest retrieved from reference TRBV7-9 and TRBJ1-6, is DTGVSQNPRHKITKRGQNVTFRCDPISEHNRLYWYRQTLGQGPEFLTYFQNEAQLEKSRLLSDRFSAERPKGSFSTLEIQRTEQGDSAMYLCASSLGGDSNSPLHFGNGTRLTVT.

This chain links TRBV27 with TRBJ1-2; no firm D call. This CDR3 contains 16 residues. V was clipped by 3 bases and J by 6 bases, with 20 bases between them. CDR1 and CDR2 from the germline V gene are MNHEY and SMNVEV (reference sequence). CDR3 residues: CASSFAGRSVFNGYTF. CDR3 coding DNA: TGTGCCAGCAGTTTTGCGGGCAGATCTGTATTTAATGGCTACACCTTC.

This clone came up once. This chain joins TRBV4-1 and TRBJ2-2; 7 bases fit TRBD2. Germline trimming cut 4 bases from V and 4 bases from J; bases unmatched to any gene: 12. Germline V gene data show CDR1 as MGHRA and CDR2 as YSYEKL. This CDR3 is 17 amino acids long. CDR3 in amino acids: CASSPGPGGTFTGELFF. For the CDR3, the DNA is TGCGCCAGCAGCCCGGGGCCGGGGGGAACCTTCACCGGGGAGCTGTTTTTT.

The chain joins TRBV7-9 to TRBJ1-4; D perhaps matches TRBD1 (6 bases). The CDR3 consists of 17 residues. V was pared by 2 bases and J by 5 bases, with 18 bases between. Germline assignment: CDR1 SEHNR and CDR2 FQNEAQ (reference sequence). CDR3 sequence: CASSLYGPDRRNEKLFF. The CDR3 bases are TGTGCCAGCAGCTTATATGGCCCAGACAGGAGAAATGAAAAACTGTTTTTT.

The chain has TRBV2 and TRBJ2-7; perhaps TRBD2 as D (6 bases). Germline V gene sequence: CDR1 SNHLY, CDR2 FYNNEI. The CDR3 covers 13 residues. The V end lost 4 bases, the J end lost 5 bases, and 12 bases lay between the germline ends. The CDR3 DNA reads TGTGCCAGCAGTGGGAGGTGGGAGGACGAGCAGTACTTC. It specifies CASSGRWEDEQYF.

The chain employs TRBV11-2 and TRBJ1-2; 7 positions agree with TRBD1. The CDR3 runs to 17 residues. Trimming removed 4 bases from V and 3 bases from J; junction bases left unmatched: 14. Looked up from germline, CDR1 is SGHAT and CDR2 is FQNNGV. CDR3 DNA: TGTGCCAGCAGCTCATTAGTGTCCCGGACAGGCTACTATGGCTACACCTTC. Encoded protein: CASSSLVSRTGYYGYTF. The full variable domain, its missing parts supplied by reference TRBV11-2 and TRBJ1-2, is EAGVAQSPRYKIIEKRQSVAFWCNPISGHATLYWYQQILGQGPKLLIQFQNNGVVDDSQLPKDRFSAERLKGVDSTLKIQPAKLEDSAVYLCASSSLVSRTGYYGYTFGSGTRLTVV.

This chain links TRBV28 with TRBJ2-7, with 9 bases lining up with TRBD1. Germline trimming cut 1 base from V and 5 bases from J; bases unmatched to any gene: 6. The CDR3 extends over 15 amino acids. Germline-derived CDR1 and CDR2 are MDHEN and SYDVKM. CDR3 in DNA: TGTGCCAGCAGTTTATCCGGGACAGGGAATGACGAGCAGTACTTC. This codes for CASSLSGTGNDEQYF.

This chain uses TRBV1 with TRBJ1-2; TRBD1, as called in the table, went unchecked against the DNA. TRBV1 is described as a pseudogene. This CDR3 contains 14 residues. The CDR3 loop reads CTSSQERGNGGYTF. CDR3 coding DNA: TGCACCAGCAGCCAAGAAAGGGGGAACGGTGGCTACACCTTC.

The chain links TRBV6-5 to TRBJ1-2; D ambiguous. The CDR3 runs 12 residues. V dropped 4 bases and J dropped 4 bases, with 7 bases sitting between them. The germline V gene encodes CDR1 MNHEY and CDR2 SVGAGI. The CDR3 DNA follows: TGTGCCAGCAGTTCGGTCGCCTATGGCTACACCTTC. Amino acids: CASSSVAYGYTF.